This TCR beta chain was obtained from a study of CD4+ T cells in melanoma. Study-wide results and limits: Neoantigen-specific CD4+ T cells in melanoma reportedly had diverse differentiation states. A reported correlation linked neoantigen-specific CD4+ T cells to CD8+, macrophage and B cell function.

This clone was seen a handful of times. Its cognate antigen is unknown. Assay used: immunoSEQ multiplex PCR; TCRdb lists only in-frame clones, some missing. The repertoire holds 120,000 to 150,000 clones, with around 90% as singletons. The length of the CDR3 is 13 residues. Germline V lookup: CDR1 GTSNPN, CDR2 SVGIG (reference sequence). Trimming took 3 bases from V and 8 from J, leaving 16 bases between them. The TCR comes from a human donor with melanoma. The chain joins TRBV30 to TRBJ1-1; the D gene is possibly TRBD1 (5 bases). The CDR3 loop reads CAWRNRYLQEAFF. CDR3 sequence (DNA): TGTGCCTGGAGGAACAGGTACCTTCAAGAAGCTTTCTTT.